This TCR beta chain was obtained from a study of long-term antiretroviral therapy in people with HIV. The CDR3 is 16 amino acids. V was clipped by 0 bases and J by 2 bases, with 11 bases between them. Germline values: CDR1 SEHNR, CDR2 FQNEAQ (reference sequence). The assay, immunoSEQ v3.0, was run at survey level. This table comes from immunoSEQ multiplex PCR, and its TCRdb copy is limited to in-frame clones, with some not included. The table lists 24,000 or so clones, 90% to 95% of them singletons. Specimens retained roughly 0.95-11 million cryopreserved PBMC preceding DNA extraction. The specimen comprised unsorted PBMCs, sampled 7.6 years after starting antiretroviral therapy. The sequence was collected from a woman in her 40s with HIV. The V call is TRBV7-9, the J call TRBJ1-3; weak D call: TRBD1 (6 bases). The CDR3 here is CASSLAVGGTGNTIYF. CDR3 nucleotide sequence: TGTGCCAGCAGCTTAGCTGTGGGGGGCACTGGAAACACCATATATTTT.